This is a list of T cell receptor beta chains from one sample in a study of blood T cell repertoires in COVID-19. Assay: immunoSEQ multiplex PCR; the TCRdb copy retains only in-frame clones and omits some. Found here are about 12,000 clones, approximately 79% of them singletons; the top ten hold 20% to 25%. Input material: peripheral blood. The receptors were sampled from a human donor in a cohort sampled during active COVID-19. Both conserved end residues are part of each CDR3. A D gene is named only where the DNA matches it firmly. Only part of the rows carry a size: once, few, many, or a class if the clone is expanded.

NA TRBJ2-7 15 TRBV30 NA TGTGCCTGGGGAAACGACAGACACAGGTTCTACGAGCAGTACTTC CAWGNDRHRFYEQYF
NA TRBJ1-2 13 TRBV2 NA TGTGCCAGCAGTGGTCTTTCAACGGGAGGCTACACCTTC CASSGLSTGGYTF
NA TRBJ2-5 14 TRBV7-9 NA TGTGCCAGCAGCTTAGTAGGGGGGGCAGAGACCCAGTACTTC CASSLVGGAETQYF
NA TRBJ1-6 13 TRBV7-9 NA TGTGCCAGCAGCTTAGATCGTAATTCACCCCTCCACTTT CASSLDRNSPLHF
NA TRBJ1-6 15 TRBV10-3 NA TGTGCCATCAGTGAGCAACAGGGAAGCGGTTCACCCCTCCACTTT CAISEQQGSGSPLHF
NA TRBJ1-1 14 TRBV5-1 NA TGCGCCAGCAGCTTGTCAGGTCGGGGTACTGAAGCTTTCTTT CASSLSGRGTEAFF
NA TRBJ1-2 15 TRBV9 TRBD1 TGTGCCAGCAGCTCACGACAGGGATCCATTAATGGCTACACCTTC CASSSRQGSINGYTF
NA TRBJ2-3 18 TRBV2 TRBD2 TGTGCCAGCAGTGAAGCGAGAGCTAGCGGGGGGTTCGCGGGTACGCAGTATTTT CASSEARASGGFAGTQYF
once TRBJ2-5 14 TRBV27 NA TGTGCCAGCAGTTTACAACAGGGTGTGCAGACCCAGTACTTC CASSLQQGVQTQYF
NA TRBJ2-1 13 TRBV11-2 NA TGTGCCAGCAGCCTTACTAGATTCAATGAGCAGTTCTTC CASSLTRFNEQFF